The source of this T cell receptor (beta chain) is a study of early T cells in non-severe SARS-CoV-2 infection. In the study overall: Chains were not paired, and sequencing was done on bulk RNA from unsorted whole blood.

Each cDNA molecule carried a unique molecular identifier. TCRdb itself ran the 5' RACE reads through MiXCR, one entry per CDR3 protein. The sample contains approximately 50,000 distinct CDR3 sequences, about a tenth of which appear only once. General study results and limits: The study's VDJdb matching favored anti-spike CD8 responses and missed private and CD4 specificities.

This clonotype was found a few times. Its antigen remains unknown. Germline V lookup: CDR1 SGHRS, CDR2 YFSETQ. The CDR3 covers 15 residues. Trimming removed 0 bases from V and 2 bases from J, with 10 bases in between. The source of this sequence is an adult who was a healthcare worker with PCR-confirmed SARS-CoV-2 infection or an uninfected control (not recorded which). V and J are TRBV5-1 and TRBJ2-3, with D perhaps TRBD2 (5 bases). The sample was whole blood. CDR3 amino acids: CASSLAGILTDTQYF. CDR3 coding DNA: TGCGCCAGCAGCTTGGCCGGGATACTCACAGATACGCAGTATTTT. Using reference TRBV5-1 and TRBJ2-3 for the parts outside the CDR3, the full variable domain is KAGVTQTPRYLIKTRGQQVTLSCSPISGHRSVSWYQQTPGQGLQFLFEYFSETQRNKGNFPGRFSGRQFSNSRSEMNVSTLELGDSALYLCASSLAGILTDTQYFGPGTRLTVL.